Shown below are 17 T cell receptor beta chains from a single sample sequenced in a study of cytomegalovirus exposure and HLA in healthy donors listed by TCRdb under 2017. Library creation used the immunoSEQ multiplex PCR assay. For the multiplex PCR, a mixture combining 60 forward primers for TCR Vbeta segments and 13 reverse primers for TCR Jbeta segments was used. Here the immuneACCESS table is served through TCRdb, limited to in-frame sequences with V and J called. Missing clones are a known gap in these copies; in checked studies unresolved V genes cover under half, and the rest lacks a known reason. The sample table includes roughly 120,000 clones. Of the sample, about 0.93% falls within the top ten clones. Sequencing input: PBMCs. The receptors were gathered from a man between 18 and 35 years old in good health and CMV-seronegative.

This chain joins TRBV2 and TRBJ2-7; 9 nucleotides line up with TRBD1. Germline CDR1 is SNHLY and CDR2 is FYNNEI. CDR3 size: 16 residues. With V trimmed by 3 bases and J by 2 bases, 8 bases remained unmatched. CDR3 nucleotide sequence: TGTGCCAGCAGTGACGTGGGGACAGGGCCTACCTACGAGCAGTACTTC. Protein product: CASSDVGTGPTYEQYF.

The V gene is TRBV30, the J gene TRBJ2-4, with unresolved D. CDR1 is GTSNPN, CDR2 SVGIG, per germline (reference sequence). Trimming cost V 3 bases and J 0 bases, with 3 bases left between them. The CDR3 contains 12 residues. In DNA, the CDR3 is TGTGCCTGGAGGGCAGCCAAAAACATTCAGTACTTC. It codes for CAWRAAKNIQYF.

The chain is built from TRBV5-6 and TRBJ2-7; a possible D gene is TRBD2 (5 bases). CDR1 is SGHDT, CDR2 YYEEEE, per germline. The V gene lost 0 bases and the J gene lost 2 bases, with 6 bases spanning the gap. This CDR3 spans 13 amino acids. In DNA, the CDR3 is TGTGCCAGCAGCTTGGGTAGCGCCTACGAGCAGTACTTC. Encoded protein: CASSLGSAYEQYF.

The chain recombines TRBV5-4 with TRBJ2-1; 10 bases line up with TRBD2. Germline values: CDR1 SGHNT, CDR2 YYREEE (reference sequence). V gave up 3 bases and J gave up 0 bases; unmatched junction bases: 0. There are 15 residues in the CDR3. CDR3 amino acids: CASSSSGSSYNEQFF. The DNA for the CDR3 is TGTGCCAGCAGCTCTAGCGGGAGCTCCTACAATGAGCAGTTCTTC.

The rearrangement uses TRBV27 and TRBJ1-6; 7 bases agree with TRBD1. V was pared by 3 bases and J by 7 bases, with 6 bases of the junction left unmatched. Germline V gene data show CDR1 as MNHEY and CDR2 as SMNVEV (reference sequence). This CDR3 spans 15 amino acids. The CDR3, as DNA: TGTGCCAGCAGTTTGCGGGACAGCCAAAATTCACCCCTCCACTTT. Protein: CASSLRDSQNSPLHF.

This sequence joins TRBV5-4 and TRBJ2-3, with TRBD2 matching 10 bases. Germline V gene sequence: CDR1 SGHNT, CDR2 YYREEE (reference sequence). The CDR3 is made up of 17 amino acids. V shed 1 base and J 2 bases; nucleotides not matched to a gene: 7. Written as DNA, the CDR3 is TGTGCCAGCAGCTTGTGGGGGACTAGCGAATACACAGATACGCAGTATTTT. Translation: CASSLWGTSEYTDTQYF.

The V call is TRBV30, the J call TRBJ1-1, with 12 nucleotides matching TRBD1. The germline gives CDR1 GTSNPN, CDR2 SVGIG (reference sequence). The CDR3 extends over 18 amino acids. J was trimmed by 5 bases and V by 3 bases; bases with no gene match: 16. This chain's CDR3 is CAWRLSFRDRGPVTEAFF. CDR3 DNA: TGTGCCTGGAGGTTATCGTTCCGGGACAGGGGGCCCGTAACTGAAGCTTTCTTT.

This chain uses TRBV30 with TRBJ1-2; perhaps TRBD1 as D (6 bases). The germline CDR1 and CDR2 sequences are GTSNPN and SVGIG (reference sequence). The V gene lost 2 bases and the J gene lost 1 base, with 11 bases spanning the gap. The CDR3 consists of 14 residues. CDR3 bases: TGTGCCTGGAGTACTACAGGGATTAACTATGGCTACACCTTC. This gives the protein CAWSTTGINYGYTF.

V usage is TRBV9 and J usage is TRBJ2-5, with 10 nucleotides matching TRBD1. The ends lost 3 bases at V and 7 bases at J; junction bases unmatched: 18. In germline, CDR1 is SGDLS, CDR2 YYNGEE. CDR3 size: 18 residues. CDR3 sequence: CASSATGGGGVRLGTQYF. CDR3 nucleotide sequence: TGTGCCAGCAGCGCGACAGGGGGCGGGGGCGTGCGATTAGGGACCCAGTACTTC.

The CDR3 coding sequence is TGTGCCAGCAGTCGCGCCGGAAGCGGACCCGCTAGCACAGATACGCAGTATTTT. Its translation is CASSRAGSGPASTDTQYF. The chain combines TRBV28 with TRBJ2-3, with D perhaps TRBD2 (5 bases). V was clipped by 5 bases and J by 0 bases, with 21 bases between them. CDR1 is MDHEN, CDR2 SYDVKM, per germline. The CDR3 has 18 residues.

V and J are TRBV6-1 and TRBJ1-1; maybe TRBD1 (6 bases). Per the germline V gene, CDR1 is MNHNS and CDR2 is SASEGT. CDR3 size: 14 residues. The germline V and J ends were trimmed by 7 bases and 5 bases, with 17 bases remaining between them. Here the CDR3 reads CASTADRTSTEAFF. The CDR3 coding sequence is TGTGCCAGCACTGCCGACAGGACCTCGACTGAAGCTTTCTTT.

The gene calls are TRBV5-1 and TRBJ2-2; D gene unclear. The germline V gene encodes CDR1 SGHRS and CDR2 YFSETQ. This CDR3 is 13 amino acids long. V was clipped by 4 bases and J by 4 bases, with 8 bases between them. This chain's CDR3 is CASSLALTGELFF. DNA of the CDR3: TGCGCCAGCAGCCTGGCCCTCACCGGGGAGCTGTTTTTT.

This rearrangement joins TRBV4-1 to TRBJ2-1; 10 nucleotides agree with TRBD2. V gave up 0 bases and J gave up 4 bases; unmatched junction bases: 12. This CDR3 spans 19 amino acids. The V gene's germline CDR1 is MGHRA and CDR2 YSYEKL. The CDR3 spells CASSQDYTRVAGGYNEQFF. The CDR3 coding sequence is TGCGCCAGCAGCCAAGATTATACTCGCGTAGCGGGGGGTTACAATGAGCAGTTCTTC.

The rearrangement uses TRBV6-5 and TRBJ1-5; D is ambiguous. The CDR3 runs 14 residues. Germline assignment: CDR1 MNHEY and CDR2 SVGAGI. Trimming shortened V by 0 bases and J by 6 bases, and 9 bases separated the two germline ends. The CDR3 here is CASSYSKGSQPQHF. The CDR3 bases are TGTGCCAGCAGTTACTCGAAAGGGAGTCAGCCCCAGCATTTT.

V usage is TRBV5-1 and J usage is TRBJ2-1; TRBD2 might be the D (5 bases). V was pared by 1 base and J by 0 bases, with 11 bases between. Germline CDR1 is SGHRS and CDR2 is YFSETQ. CDR3 length: 16 residues. The CDR3 sequence is CASSLSAGDSYNEQFF. The DNA of the CDR3 is TGCGCCAGCAGCTTGTCCGCCGGGGACTCCTACAATGAGCAGTTCTTC.

J is TRBJ2-1 and V is TRBV11-2, with a tentative D call TRBD2 (5 bases). CDR1 is SGHAT and CDR2 is FQNNGV in the germline V gene. V was pared by 7 bases and J by 8 bases, with 9 bases between. This CDR3 comprises 11 residues. As DNA, the CDR3 is TGTGCCAGCACCCTGAGGGATGAGCAGTTCTTC. As protein: CASTLRDEQFF.

This sequence joins TRBV6-5 and TRBJ2-5; D may be TRBD2 (6 bases). This CDR3 contains 15 residues. From germline, CDR1 is MNHEY and CDR2 SVGAGI. V lost 6 bases to trimming and J lost 4 bases, with 18 bases between them. Here the CDR3 reads CASSMTVLGRETQYF. CDR3 nucleotide sequence: TGTGCCAGCAGCATGACTGTTCTCGGGAGAGAGACCCAGTACTTC.